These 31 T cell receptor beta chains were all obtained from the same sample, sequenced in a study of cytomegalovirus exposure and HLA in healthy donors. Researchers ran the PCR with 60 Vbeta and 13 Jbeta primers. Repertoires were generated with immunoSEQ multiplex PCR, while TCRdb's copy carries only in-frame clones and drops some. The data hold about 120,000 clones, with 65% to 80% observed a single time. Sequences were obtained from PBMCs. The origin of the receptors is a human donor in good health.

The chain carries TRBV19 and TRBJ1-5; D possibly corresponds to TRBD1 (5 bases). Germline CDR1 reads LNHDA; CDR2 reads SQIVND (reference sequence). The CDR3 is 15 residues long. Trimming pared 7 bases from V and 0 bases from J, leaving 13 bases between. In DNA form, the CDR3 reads TGTGCCAGTACCCCTAGGACATATAGCAATCAGCCCCAGCATTTT. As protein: CASTPRTYSNQPQHF.

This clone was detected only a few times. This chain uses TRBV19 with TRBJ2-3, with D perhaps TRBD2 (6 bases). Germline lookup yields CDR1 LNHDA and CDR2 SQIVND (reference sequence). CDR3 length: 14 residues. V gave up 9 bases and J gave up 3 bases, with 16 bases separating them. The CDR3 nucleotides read TGTGCCAGCGCGGCACTAGCAAGTACAGATACGCAGTATTTT. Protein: CASAALASTDTQYF. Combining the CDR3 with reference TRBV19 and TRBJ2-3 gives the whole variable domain DGGITQSPKYLFRKEGQNVTLSCEQNLNHDAMYWYRQDPGQGLRLIYYSQIVNDFQKGDIAEGYSVSREKKESFPLTVTSAQKNPTAFYLCASAALASTDTQYFGPGTRLTVL.

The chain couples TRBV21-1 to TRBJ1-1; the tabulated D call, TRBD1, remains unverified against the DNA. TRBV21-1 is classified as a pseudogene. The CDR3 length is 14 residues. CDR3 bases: TGTGCCAGCAGCAAAGGTCGGTTCAGGGGTTGCGCTTTCTTT. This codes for CASSKGRFRGCAFF.

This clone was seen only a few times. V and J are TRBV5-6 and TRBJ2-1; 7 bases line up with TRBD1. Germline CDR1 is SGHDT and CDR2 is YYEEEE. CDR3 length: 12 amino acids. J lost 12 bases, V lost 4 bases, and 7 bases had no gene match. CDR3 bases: TGTGCCAGCAGCCAACAGGGGTTTGGGCAGTTCTTC. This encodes CASSQQGFGQFF.

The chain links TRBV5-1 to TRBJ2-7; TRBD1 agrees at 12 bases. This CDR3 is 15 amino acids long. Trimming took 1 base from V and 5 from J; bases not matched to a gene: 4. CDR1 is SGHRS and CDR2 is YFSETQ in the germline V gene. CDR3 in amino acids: CASSLRDRGRDEQYF. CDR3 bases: TGCGCCAGCAGCTTGAGGGACAGGGGGCGCGACGAGCAGTACTTC.

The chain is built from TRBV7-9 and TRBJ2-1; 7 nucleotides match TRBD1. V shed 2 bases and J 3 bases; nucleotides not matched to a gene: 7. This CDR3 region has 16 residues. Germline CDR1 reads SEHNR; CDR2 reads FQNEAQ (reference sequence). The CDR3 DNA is TGTGCCAGCAGCTTATCGGGTCGGACAGGCTACAATGAGCAGTTCTTC. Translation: CASSLSGRTGYNEQFF.

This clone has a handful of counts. CDR3 loop: CASRRRLAEYNEQFF. The CDR3 coding sequence is TGTGCCAGCAGACGTAGACTAGCGGAGTACAATGAGCAGTTCTTC. The chain uses TRBV13 and TRBJ2-1, with 9 bases aligning to TRBD2. Germline values: CDR1 PRHDT, CDR2 FYEKMQ (reference sequence). The CDR3 spans 15 residues. Germline trimming cut 6 bases from V and 4 bases from J; bases unmatched to any gene: 7.

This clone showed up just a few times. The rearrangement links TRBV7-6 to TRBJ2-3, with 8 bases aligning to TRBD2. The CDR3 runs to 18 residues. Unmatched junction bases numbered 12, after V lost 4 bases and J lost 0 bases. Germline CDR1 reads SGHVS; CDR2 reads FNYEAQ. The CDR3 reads CASSSRPTSVTSTDTQYF. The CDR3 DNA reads TGTGCCAGCAGCTCCCGGCCGACTAGCGTTACTAGCACAGATACGCAGTATTTT.

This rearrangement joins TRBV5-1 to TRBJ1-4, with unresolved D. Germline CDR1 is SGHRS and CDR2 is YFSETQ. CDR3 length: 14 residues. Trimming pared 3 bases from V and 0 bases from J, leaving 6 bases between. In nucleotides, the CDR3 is TGCGCCAGCAGCTCCGGGGCAACTAATGAAAAACTGTTTTTT. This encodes CASSSGATNEKLFF. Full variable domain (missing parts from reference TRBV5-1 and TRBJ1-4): KAGVTQTPRYLIKTRGQQVTLSCSPISGHRSVSWYQQTPGQGLQFLFEYFSETQRNKGNFPGRFSGRQFSNSRSEMNVSTLELGDSALYLCASSSGATNEKLFFGSGTQLSVL.

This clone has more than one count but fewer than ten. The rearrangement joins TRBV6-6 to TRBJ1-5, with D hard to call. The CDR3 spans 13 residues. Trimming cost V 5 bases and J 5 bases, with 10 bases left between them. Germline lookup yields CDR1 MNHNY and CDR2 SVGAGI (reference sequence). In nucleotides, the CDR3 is TGTGCCAGCAGTCGCGGGCAAGATCAGCCCCAGCATTTT. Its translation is CASSRGQDQPQHF.

The CDR3 is CASSPRRQGSTDTQYF. CDR3 DNA sequence: TGTGCCAGCAGTCCTCGACGACAGGGTAGCACAGATACGCAGTATTTT. The chain recombines TRBV7-8 with TRBJ2-3, with 7 bases identical to TRBD1. This CDR3 is 16 amino acids long. Germline V CDR1 and CDR2: SGHVS, FQNEAQ. V was pared by 6 bases and J by 0 bases, with 9 bases of the junction left unmatched.

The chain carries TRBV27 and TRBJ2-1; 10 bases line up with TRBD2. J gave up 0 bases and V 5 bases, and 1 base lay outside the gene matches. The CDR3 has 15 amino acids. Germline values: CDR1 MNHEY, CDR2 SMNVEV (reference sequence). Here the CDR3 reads CASSRLAGSYNEQFF. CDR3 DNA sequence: TGTGCCAGCAGTCGACTAGCGGGCTCCTACAATGAGCAGTTCTTC.

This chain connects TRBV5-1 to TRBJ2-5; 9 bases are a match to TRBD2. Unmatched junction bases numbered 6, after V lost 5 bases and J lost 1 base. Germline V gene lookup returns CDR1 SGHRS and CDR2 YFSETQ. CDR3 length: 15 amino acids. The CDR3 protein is CASRAGTSSQETQYF. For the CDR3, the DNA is TGCGCCAGCAGGGCCGGGACTAGCAGCCAAGAGACCCAGTACTTC.

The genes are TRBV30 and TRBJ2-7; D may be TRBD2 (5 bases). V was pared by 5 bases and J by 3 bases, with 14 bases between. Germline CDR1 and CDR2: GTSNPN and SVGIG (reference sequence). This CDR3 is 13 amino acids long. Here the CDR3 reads CAWGRPYFYEQYF. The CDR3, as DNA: TGTGCCTGGGGGAGACCCTACTTCTACGAGCAGTACTTC.

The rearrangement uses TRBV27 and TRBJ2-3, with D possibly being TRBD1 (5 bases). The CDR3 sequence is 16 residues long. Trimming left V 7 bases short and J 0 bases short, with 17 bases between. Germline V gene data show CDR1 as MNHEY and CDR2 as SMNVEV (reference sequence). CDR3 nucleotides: TGTGCCAGCACTCTCGCGACGAAGGGGAGCACAGATACGCAGTATTTT. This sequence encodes CASTLATKGSTDTQYF.

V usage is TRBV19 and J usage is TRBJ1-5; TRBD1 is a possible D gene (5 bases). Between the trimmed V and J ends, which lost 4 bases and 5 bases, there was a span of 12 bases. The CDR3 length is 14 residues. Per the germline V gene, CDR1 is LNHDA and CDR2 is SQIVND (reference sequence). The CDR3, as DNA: TGTGCCAGTAGTAGTCGACAGCGTCATCAGCCCCAGCATTTT. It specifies CASSSRQRHQPQHF.

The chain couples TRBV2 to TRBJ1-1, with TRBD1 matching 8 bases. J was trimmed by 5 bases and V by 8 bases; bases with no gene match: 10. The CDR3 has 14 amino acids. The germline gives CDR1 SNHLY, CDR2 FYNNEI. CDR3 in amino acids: CASGGQGALTEAFF. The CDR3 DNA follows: TGTGCCAGCGGAGGTCAGGGGGCTTTGACTGAAGCTTTCTTT. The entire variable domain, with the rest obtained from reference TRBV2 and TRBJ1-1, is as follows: EPEVTQTPSHQVTQMGQEVILRCVPISNHLYFYWYRQILGQKVEFLVSFYNNEISEKSEIFDDQFSVERPDGSNFTLKIRSTKLEDSAMYFCASGGQGALTEAFFGQGTRLTVV.

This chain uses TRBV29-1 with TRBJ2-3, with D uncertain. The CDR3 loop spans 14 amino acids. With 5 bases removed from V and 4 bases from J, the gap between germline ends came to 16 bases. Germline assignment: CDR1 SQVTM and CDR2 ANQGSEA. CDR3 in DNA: TGCAGCGTTAGTGGCGGCCCTCCCCCAGATACGCAGTATTTT. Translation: CSVSGGPPPDTQYF.

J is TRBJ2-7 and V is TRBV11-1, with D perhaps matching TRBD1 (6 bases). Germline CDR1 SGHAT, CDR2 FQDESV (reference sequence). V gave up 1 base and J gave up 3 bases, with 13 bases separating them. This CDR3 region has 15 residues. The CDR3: CASSLGRDTLYEQYF. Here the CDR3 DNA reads TGTGCCAGCAGCTTAGGCCGGGACACCCTCTACGAGCAGTACTTC.

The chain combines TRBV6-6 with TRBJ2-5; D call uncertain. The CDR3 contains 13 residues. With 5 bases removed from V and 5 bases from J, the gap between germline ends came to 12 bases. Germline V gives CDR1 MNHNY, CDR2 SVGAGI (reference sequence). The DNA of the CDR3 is TGTGCCAGCAGTAGGCCCCCGAGGGAGACCCAGTACTTC. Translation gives CASSRPPRETQYF.

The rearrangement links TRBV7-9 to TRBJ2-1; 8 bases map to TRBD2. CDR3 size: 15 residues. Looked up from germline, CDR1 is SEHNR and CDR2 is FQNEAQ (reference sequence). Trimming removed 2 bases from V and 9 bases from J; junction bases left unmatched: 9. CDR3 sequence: CASSLPAAREGEQFF. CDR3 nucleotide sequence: TGTGCCAGCAGCTTACCAGCGGCACGGGAGGGTGAGCAGTTCTTC.

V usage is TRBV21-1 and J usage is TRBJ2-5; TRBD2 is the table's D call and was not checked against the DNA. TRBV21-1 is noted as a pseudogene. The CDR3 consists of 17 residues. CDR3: CASSPTNSVKAPRTQYF. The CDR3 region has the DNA TGTGCCAGCAGCCCAACGAATTCGGTTAAGGCTCCTAGGACCCAGTACTTC.

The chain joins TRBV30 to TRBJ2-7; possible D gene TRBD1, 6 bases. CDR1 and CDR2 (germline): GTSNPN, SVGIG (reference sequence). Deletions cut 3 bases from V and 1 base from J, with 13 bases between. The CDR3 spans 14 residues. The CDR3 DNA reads TGTGCCTGGAGCTGGGACACCTCTTCCTACGAGCAGTACTTC. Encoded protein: CAWSWDTSSYEQYF.

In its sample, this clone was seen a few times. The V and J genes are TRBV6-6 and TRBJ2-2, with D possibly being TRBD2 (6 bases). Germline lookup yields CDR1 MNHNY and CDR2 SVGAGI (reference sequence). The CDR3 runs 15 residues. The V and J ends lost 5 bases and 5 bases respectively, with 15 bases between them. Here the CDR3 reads CASSPLALGTGELFF. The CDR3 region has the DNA TGTGCCAGCAGTCCACTAGCTTTGGGGACCGGGGAGCTGTTTTTT.

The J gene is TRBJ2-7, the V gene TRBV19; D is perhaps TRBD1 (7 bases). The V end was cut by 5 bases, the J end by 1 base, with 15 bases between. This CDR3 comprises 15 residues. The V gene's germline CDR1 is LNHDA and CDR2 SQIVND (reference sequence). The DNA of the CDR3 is TGTGCCAGTAGTGGAGGGACAGTGCAGTCCTACGAGCAGTACTTC. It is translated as CASSGGTVQSYEQYF.

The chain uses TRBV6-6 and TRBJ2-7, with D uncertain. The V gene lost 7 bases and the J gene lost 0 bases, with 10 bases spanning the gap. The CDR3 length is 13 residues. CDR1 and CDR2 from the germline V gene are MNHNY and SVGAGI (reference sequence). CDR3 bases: TGTGCCAGCAACCACGGAGACTCCTACGAGCAGTACTTC. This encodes CASNHGDSYEQYF.

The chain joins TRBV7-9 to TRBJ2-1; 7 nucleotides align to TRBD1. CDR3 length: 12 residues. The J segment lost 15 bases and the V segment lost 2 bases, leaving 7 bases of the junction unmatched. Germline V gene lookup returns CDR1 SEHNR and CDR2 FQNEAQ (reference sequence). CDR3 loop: CASSLISTGPFF. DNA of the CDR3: TGTGCCAGCAGCTTAATTTCGACAGGGCCGTTCTTC.

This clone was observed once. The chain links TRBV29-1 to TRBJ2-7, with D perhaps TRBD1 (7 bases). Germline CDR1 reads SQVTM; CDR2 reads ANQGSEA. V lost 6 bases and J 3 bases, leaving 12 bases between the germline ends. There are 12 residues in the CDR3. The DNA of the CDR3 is TGCAGCGTGGGGCAGGGGGGCTACGAGCAGTACTTC. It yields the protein CSVGQGGYEQYF.

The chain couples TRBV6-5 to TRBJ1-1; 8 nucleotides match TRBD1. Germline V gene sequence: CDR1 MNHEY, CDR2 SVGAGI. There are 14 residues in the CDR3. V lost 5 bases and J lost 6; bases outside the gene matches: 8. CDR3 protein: CASSTDRVLAEAFF. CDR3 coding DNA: TGTGCCAGCAGTACGGACAGGGTTCTTGCTGAAGCTTTCTTT.

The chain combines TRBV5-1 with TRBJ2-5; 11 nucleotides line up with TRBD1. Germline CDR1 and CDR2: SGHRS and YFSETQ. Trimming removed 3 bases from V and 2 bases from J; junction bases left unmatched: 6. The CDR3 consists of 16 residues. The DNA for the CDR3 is TGCGCCAGCAGCTCGCCGGGACAGGGGGTGCAAGAGACCCAGTACTTC. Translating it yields CASSSPGQGVQETQYF.

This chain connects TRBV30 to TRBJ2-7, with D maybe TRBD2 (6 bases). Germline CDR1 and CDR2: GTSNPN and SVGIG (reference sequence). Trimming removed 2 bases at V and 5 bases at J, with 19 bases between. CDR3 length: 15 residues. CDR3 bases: TGTGCCTGGAGTATGGGCGGGACCCCGGTGAACGAGCAGTACTTC. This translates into CAWSMGGTPVNEQYF.